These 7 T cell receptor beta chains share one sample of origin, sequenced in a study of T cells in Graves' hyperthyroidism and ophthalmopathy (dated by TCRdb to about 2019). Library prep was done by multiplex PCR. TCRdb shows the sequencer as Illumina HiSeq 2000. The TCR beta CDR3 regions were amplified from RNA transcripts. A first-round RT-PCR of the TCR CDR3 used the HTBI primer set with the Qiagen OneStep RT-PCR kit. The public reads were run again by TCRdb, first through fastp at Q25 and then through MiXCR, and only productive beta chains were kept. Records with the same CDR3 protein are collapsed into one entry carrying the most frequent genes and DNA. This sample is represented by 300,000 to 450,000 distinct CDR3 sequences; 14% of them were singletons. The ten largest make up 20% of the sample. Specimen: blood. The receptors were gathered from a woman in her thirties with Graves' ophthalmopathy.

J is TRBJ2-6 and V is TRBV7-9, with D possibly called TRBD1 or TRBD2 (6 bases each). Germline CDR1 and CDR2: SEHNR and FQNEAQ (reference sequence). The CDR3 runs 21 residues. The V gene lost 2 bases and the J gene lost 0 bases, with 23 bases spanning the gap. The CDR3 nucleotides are TGTGCCAGCAGCTTAAGGGGGGCTAACCCAACCTGGAGCTCTGGGGCCAACGTCCTGACTTTC. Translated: CASSLRGANPTWSSGANVLTF.

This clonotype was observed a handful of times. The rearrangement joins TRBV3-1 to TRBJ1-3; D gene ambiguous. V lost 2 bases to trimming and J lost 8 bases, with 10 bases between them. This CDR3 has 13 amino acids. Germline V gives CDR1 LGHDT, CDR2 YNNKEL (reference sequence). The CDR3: CASSQSWYDTIYF. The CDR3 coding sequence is TGTGCCAGCAGCCAATCCTGGTACGACACCATATATTTT. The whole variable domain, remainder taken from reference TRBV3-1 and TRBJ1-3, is DTAVSQTPKYLVTQMGNDKSIKCEQNLGHDTMYWYKQDSKKFLKIMFSYNNKELIINETVPNRFSPKSPDKAHLNLHINSLELGDSAVYFCASSQSWYDTIYFGEGSWLTVV.

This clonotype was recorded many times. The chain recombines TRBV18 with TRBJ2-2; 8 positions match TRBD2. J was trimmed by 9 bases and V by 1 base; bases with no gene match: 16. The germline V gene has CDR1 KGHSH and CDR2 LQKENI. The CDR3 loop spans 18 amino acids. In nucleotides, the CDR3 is TGTGCCAGCTCACCACGTGCCCCCGTGCGGGGGGACCACCGGGAGCTGTTTTTT. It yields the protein CASSPRAPVRGDHRELFF.

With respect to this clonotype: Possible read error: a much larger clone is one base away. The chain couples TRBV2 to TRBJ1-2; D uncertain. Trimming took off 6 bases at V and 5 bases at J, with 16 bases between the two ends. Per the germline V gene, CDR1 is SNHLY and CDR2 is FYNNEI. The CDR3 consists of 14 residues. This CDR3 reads CASSPEAAKYGYTF. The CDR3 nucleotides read TGTGCCAGCAGCCCGGAGGCGGCCAAATATGGCTACACCTTC.

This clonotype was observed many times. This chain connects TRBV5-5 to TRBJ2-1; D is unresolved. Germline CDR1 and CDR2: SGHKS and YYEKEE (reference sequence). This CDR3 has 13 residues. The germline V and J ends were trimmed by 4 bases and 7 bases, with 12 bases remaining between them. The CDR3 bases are TGTGCCAGCAGCCACATCAACCCGAATGAGCAGTTCTTC. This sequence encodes CASSHINPNEQFF. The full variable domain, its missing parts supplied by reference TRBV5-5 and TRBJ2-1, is DAGVTQSPTHLIKTRGQQVTLRCSPISGHKSVSWYQQVLGQGPQFIFQYYEKEERGRGNFPDRFSARQFPNYSSELNVNALLLGDSALYLCASSHINPNEQFFGPGTRLTVL.

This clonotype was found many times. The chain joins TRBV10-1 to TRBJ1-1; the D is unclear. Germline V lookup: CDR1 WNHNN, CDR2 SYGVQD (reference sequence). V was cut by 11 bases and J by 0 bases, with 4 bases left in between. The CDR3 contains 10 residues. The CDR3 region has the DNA TGCGCCCGCCTGAACACTGAAGCTTTCTTT. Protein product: CARLNTEAFF.

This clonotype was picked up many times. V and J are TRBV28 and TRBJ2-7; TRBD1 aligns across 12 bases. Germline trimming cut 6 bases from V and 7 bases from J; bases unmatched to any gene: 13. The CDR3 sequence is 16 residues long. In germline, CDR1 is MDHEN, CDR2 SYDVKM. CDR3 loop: CASSPGGGQGAGEQYF. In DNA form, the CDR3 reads TGTGCCAGCAGCCCTGGCGGGGGACAGGGGGCAGGTGAGCAGTACTTC.